This T cell receptor beta chain was recorded in a study of T cell repertoires in cytomegalovirus infection. Looking at the study overall: Shared public TCR beta signatures pointed to both CMV infection and a matching HLA type.

This clonotype was seen repeatedly, ten times or more. Germline V lookup: CDR1 SGHTA, CDR2 FQGNSA. This CDR3 comprises 15 residues. V was trimmed by 1 base and J by 1 base, leaving 9 bases between them. TCRdb itself ran the reads through MiXCR, one entry per CDR3 protein. The table has 100,000 to 150,000 distinct CDR3 sequences, about 10% seen once. The receptor comes from a human donor in good health (CMV status not recorded). Some clones in this sample may be carry-over from other donors' samples. This chain connects TRBV7-2 to TRBJ2-3, with D maybe TRBD2 (6 bases). Sample: PBMCs. CDR3 residues: CASSLGVAGTDTQYF. DNA of the CDR3: TGTGCCAGCAGCTTAGGGGTAGCGGGCACAGATACGCAGTATTTT.